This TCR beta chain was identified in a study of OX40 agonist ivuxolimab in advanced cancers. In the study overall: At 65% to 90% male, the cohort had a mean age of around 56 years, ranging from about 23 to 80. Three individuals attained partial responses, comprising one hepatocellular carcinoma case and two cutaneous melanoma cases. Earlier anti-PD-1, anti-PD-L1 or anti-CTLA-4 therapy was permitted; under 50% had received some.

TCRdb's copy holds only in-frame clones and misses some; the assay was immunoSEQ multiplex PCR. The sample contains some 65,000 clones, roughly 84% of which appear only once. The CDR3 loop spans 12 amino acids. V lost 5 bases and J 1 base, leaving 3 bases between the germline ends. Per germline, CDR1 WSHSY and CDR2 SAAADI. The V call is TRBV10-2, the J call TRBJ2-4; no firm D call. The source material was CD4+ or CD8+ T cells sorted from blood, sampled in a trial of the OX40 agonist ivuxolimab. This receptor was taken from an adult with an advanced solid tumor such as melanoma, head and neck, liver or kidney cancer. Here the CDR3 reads CASSWAKNIQYF. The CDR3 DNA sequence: TGCGCCAGCAGTTGGGCCAAAAACATTCAGTACTTC.